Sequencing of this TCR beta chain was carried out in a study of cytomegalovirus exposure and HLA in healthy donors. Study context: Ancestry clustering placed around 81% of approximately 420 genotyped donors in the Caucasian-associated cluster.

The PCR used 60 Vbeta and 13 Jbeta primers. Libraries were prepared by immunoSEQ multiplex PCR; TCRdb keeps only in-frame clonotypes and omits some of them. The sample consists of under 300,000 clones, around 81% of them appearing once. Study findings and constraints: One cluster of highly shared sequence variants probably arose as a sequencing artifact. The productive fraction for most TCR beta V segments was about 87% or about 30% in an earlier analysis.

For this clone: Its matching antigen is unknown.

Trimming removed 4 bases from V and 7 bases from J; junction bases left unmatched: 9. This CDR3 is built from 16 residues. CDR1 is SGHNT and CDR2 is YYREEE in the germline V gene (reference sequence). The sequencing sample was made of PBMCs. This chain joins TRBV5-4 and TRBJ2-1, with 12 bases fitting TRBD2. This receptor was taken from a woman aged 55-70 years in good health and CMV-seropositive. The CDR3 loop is CASSPDLAGGRNEQFF. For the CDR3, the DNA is TGTGCCAGCAGCCCTGACCTAGCGGGAGGGCGTAATGAGCAGTTCTTC.